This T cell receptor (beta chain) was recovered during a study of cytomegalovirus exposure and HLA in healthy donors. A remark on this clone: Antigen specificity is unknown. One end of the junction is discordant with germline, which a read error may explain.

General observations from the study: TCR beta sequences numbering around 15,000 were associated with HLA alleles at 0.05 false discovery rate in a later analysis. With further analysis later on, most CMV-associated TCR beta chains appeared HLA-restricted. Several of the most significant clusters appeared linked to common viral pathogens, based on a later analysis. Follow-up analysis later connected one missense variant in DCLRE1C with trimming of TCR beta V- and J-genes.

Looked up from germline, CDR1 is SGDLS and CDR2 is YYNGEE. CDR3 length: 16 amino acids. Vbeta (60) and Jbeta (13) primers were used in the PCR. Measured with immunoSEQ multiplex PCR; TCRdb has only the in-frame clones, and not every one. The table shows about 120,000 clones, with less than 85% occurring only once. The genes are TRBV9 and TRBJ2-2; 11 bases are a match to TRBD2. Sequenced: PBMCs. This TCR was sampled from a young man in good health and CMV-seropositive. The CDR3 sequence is CASSPGGPLAGGAPIF. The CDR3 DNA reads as TGTGCCAGCAGCCCCGGGGGGCCTCTAGCGGGGGGCGCCCCGATTTTT.